This T cell receptor beta chain comes out of a study of blood T cell repertoires in COVID-19. Study in general: Samples taken during acute and convalescent COVID-19 were collected in the United States, Italy and Spain.

Germline CDR1 is MDHEN and CDR2 is SYDVKM. This CDR3 region has 14 residues. V lost 6 bases, J lost 4 bases, and 7 bases stayed unmatched. As originally analysed: Counts of nucleated cells, estimated from reference gene primer amplification, were obtained. Generated by immunoSEQ multiplex PCR, the TCRdb table keeps only in-frame clones and is missing some. The DNA gave D and trimming, while V, J and clone size come from that table. The sample holds tens of thousands of clones; about 80% are singletons and the top ten take 15% to 20%. The sequenced material came from peripheral blood. This rearrangement joins TRBV28 to TRBJ2-5; 8 bases agree with TRBD1. The clonotype originates from a human donor in a cohort sampled during active COVID-19. The CDR3 DNA follows: TGTGCCAGCAGGCTGACAGGGGCGGGAGAGACCCAGTACTTC. Translation gives CASRLTGAGETQYF.